Listed below are T cell receptor beta chains from one sample, sequenced in a study of blood T cell repertoires in COVID-19. Clones were sequenced by immunoSEQ multiplex PCR, and TCRdb holds only the in-frame ones, with some missing. The table includes some 120,000 clones, approximately 84% detected once. The source material was peripheral blood. The receptor set was obtained from a human donor in a cohort sampled during active COVID-19. Each CDR3 is given with its conserved first and last residue. Fields, in order: J gene, D gene, clone size, V gene, CDR3 protein, CDR3 DNA. The D gene is left open where the match is weak. Rows give clone size only sometimes, using once, few, many, or a class for an expanded clone.

TRBJ1-5 | NA | NA | TRBV14 | CASSLGTNLQHF | TGTGCCAGCAGTCTCGGGACTAATCTCCAGCATTTT
TRBJ1-2 | TRBD1 | NA | TRBV19 | CASRGTGVYF | TGTGCCAGTAGAGGGACAGGGGTTTACTTC
TRBJ2-7 | TRBD1 | NA | TRBV30 | CAWSLTTGGEQYF | TGTGCCTGGAGTCTAACGACAGGGGGCGAGCAGTACTTC
TRBJ1-1 | TRBD1 | few | TRBV7-3 | CASSSGADRAKAFF | TGTGCCAGCAGTTCGGGGGCCGACAGGGCTAAAGCTTTCTTT
TRBJ1-2 | TRBD1 | NA | TRBV10-3 | CAISKGTGKGYGYTF | TGTGCCATCAGCAAAGGGACAGGGAAGGGATATGGCTACACCTTC
TRBJ1-2 | TRBD1 | NA | TRBV2 | CASTPTGTGGTWAKRGGYTF | TGTGCCAGCACCCCCACGGGGACAGGGGGCACGTGGGCGAAACGAGGTGGCTACACCTTC
TRBJ1-2 | NA | NA | TRBV30 | CAWSSLVGYTF | TGTGCCTGGAGTTCTCTTGTCGGCTACACCTTC
TRBJ1-2 | TRBD1 | NA | TRBV5-4 | CASSLGQGLGYGYTF | TGTGCCAGCAGCTTGGGACAGGGTTTGGGCTATGGCTACACCTTC
TRBJ2-3 | NA | NA | TRBV6-4 | CASLQGLAVTGGQYF | TGTGCCAGCCTTCAAGGACTAGCGGTGACAGGGGGGCAGTATTTT
TRBJ2-5 | TRBD2 | NA | TRBV2 | CASTPAGVETQYF | TGTGCCAGCACCCCAGCGGGGGTAGAGACCCAGTACTTC
TRBJ2-2 | NA | NA | TRBV7-2 | CASSYDQPSLGGELFF | TGTGCCAGCAGCTACGACCAACCTAGCCTCGGCGGGGAGCTGTTTTTT
TRBJ2-1 | TRBD2 | NA | TRBV7-6 | CASSSQPGAGGRSEQFF | TGTGCCAGCAGCTCCCAGCCGGGAGCGGGGGGGCGCAGTGAGCAGTTCTTC
TRBJ1-4 | TRBD1 | once | TRBV29-1 | CSATGVGREKLFF | TGCAGCGCGACAGGGGTTGGTCGTGAAAAACTGTTTTTT
TRBJ2-7 | TRBD1 | NA | TRBV5-1 | CASNEGTGSYEQYF | TGCGCCAGCAATGAAGGGACAGGGTCCTACGAGCAGTACTTC
TRBJ2-4 | TRBD2 | NA | TRBV7-2 | CASSWGGPGNDKNIQYF | TGTGCCAGCAGCTGGGGAGGGCCGGGAAACGACAAAAACATTCAGTACTTC
TRBJ1-1 | NA | NA | TRBV18 | CASSLMKDTEAFF | TGTGCCAGCTCCCTAATGAAAGACACTGAAGCTTTCTTT
TRBJ2-7 | NA | NA | TRBV19 | CASSISVTYEQYF | TGTGCCAGTAGTATATCTGTAACCTACGAGCAGTACTTC
TRBJ1-4 | NA | NA | TRBV3-1/TRBV3-2 | CASSQIGGDNEKLFF | TGTGCCAGCAGCCAGATTGGAGGGGATAATGAAAAACTGTTTTTT
TRBJ1-2 | NA | NA | TRBV4-1 | CASSQGTVGSYTF | TGCGCCAGCAGCCAAGGGACAGTCGGCAGCTACACCTTC
TRBJ2-7 | TRBD1 | NA | TRBV6-6 | CASSLLLRTGGPFTYEQYF | TGTGCCAGCAGTCTCCTTCTAAGGACAGGGGGCCCTTTTACCTACGAGCAGTACTTC
TRBJ2-1 | TRBD2 | few | TRBV7-2 | CASSPGLAEDEQFF | TGTGCCAGCAGCCCGGGACTAGCGGAGGATGAGCAGTTCTTC
TRBJ2-7 | TRBD1 | NA | TRBV28 | CASSLSPRTGGYEQYF | TGTGCCAGCAGTTTAAGCCCCCGGACAGGGGGTTACGAGCAGTACTTC
TRBJ1-1 | TRBD1 | once | TRBV18 | CASSRIGQVGGVNTEAFF | TGTGCCAGCTCACGAATCGGACAGGTTGGGGGAGTGAACACTGAAGCTTTCTTT
TRBJ1-1 | NA | NA | TRBV5-6 | CASSSTDRPNTEAFF | TGTGCCAGCAGCTCGACTGACAGGCCGAACACTGAAGCTTTCTTT
TRBJ2-7 | TRBD2 | NA | TRBV4-1 | CASSQGTSGGDEQYF | TGCGCCAGCAGCCAAGGGACTAGCGGGGGGGATGAGCAGTACTTC
TRBJ2-7 | TRBD1 | few | TRBV29-1 | CSVEGQSLGNYYEQYF | TGCAGCGTTGAGGGACAGTCGCTTGGAAACTACTACGAGCAGTACTTC
TRBJ1-6 | TRBD1 | NA | TRBV7-2 | CASSLRQGGSYNSPLHF | TGTGCCAGCAGCCTCCGACAGGGAGGTTCCTATAATTCACCCCTCCACTTT
TRBJ2-6 | TRBD1 | few | TRBV19 | CASRRVAGGAGANVLTF | TGTGCCAGCCGAAGGGTGGCAGGGGGCGCTGGGGCCAACGTCCTGACTTTC
TRBJ1-6 | NA | once | TRBV30 | CAWSVIQGWDSPLHF | TGTGCCTGGAGTGTAATTCAGGGGTGGGATTCACCCCTCCACTTT
TRBJ2-2 | TRBD2 | NA | TRBV4-1 | CASSSWGGHSTGELFF | TGCGCCAGCAGCTCCTGGGGAGGGCATAGCACCGGGGAGCTGTTTTTT
TRBJ1-5 | NA | NA | TRBV15 | CATGGRGQPQHF | TGTGCCACCGGTGGGAGGGGTCAGCCCCAGCATTTT
TRBJ2-5 | TRBD2 | NA | TRBV7-2 | CASSAAATSGGRVRETQYF | TGTGCCAGCAGCGCCGCAGCGACTAGCGGGGGGCGGGTACGGGAGACCCAGTACTTC
TRBJ1-1 | TRBD1 | NA | TRBV5-1 | CASSGGTGGTEAFF | TGCGCCAGCAGCGGCGGGACAGGGGGCACTGAAGCTTTCTTT
TRBJ1-6 | NA | few | TRBV5-6 | CASSFLGGNKNSPLHF | TGTGCCAGCAGCTTCTTGGGGGGAAACAAGAATTCACCCCTCCACTTT
TRBJ2-7 | NA | NA | TRBV21-1 | CASSKYTGGTSSYEQYF | TGTGCCAGCAGCAAATACACAGGGGGCACATCATCCTACGAGCAGTACTTC
TRBJ2-7 | TRBD1 | NA | TRBV10-1 | CASSRQTGYEQYF | TGCGCCAGCAGTCGGCAGACAGGGTATGAGCAGTACTTC
TRBJ2-7 | TRBD1 | NA | TRBV20-1 | CSASSFGETGLGEQYF | TGCAGTGCTAGTTCGTTCGGCGAGACAGGGCTCGGCGAGCAGTACTTC
TRBJ1-2 | TRBD1 | NA | TRBV4-1 | CASSHLQGDYGYTF | TGCGCCAGCAGCCACCTACAGGGGGACTATGGCTACACCTTC
TRBJ1-1 | NA | once | TRBV12-3/TRBV12-4 | CASSLAVEAFF | TGTGCCAGCAGTTTGGCCGTGGAAGCTTTCTTT
TRBJ1-2 | TRBD1 | once | TRBV20-1 | CSASWAGGTTGYTF | TGCAGTGCTAGTTGGGCAGGGGGAACTACTGGCTACACCTTC
TRBJ1-3 | NA | once | TRBV5-4 | CASSKDGISGNTIYF | TGTGCCAGCAGCAAGGACGGGATCTCTGGAAACACCATATATTTT
TRBJ2-5 | NA | NA | TRBV5-1 | CASSLAGLATQYF | TGCGCCAGCAGCTTGGCTGGGCTGGCGACCCAGTACTTC
TRBJ1-3 | NA | NA | TRBV7-8 | CASSFTAERIGNTIYF | TGTGCCAGCAGCTTTACGGCGGAGAGGATTGGAAACACCATATATTTT
TRBJ1-3 | TRBD1 | NA | TRBV18 | CASSPNADRGSSGNTIYF | TGTGCCAGCTCGCCGAATGCGGACAGGGGTAGCTCTGGAAACACCATATATTTT
TRBJ2-5 | NA | NA | TRBV28 | CASSGGGAETQYF | TGTGCCAGCAGTGGTGGGGGCGCCGAGACCCAGTACTTC